The subject of this entry is one T cell receptor (beta chain). Its antigen is unidentified. TCRdb's copy holds only in-frame clones and misses some; the assay was immunoSEQ multiplex PCR. The sample has 300,000 to 400,000 clones; about 92% are singletons. Germline CDR1 is ENHRY and CDR2 is SYGVKD. V was clipped by 6 bases and J by 0 bases; unmatched bases: 13. The CDR3 totals 17 residues. The data derive from a study of Ad26.COV2.S vaccination and SARS-CoV-2 variants. General observations from the study: Breadth of non-spike TCRs did not differ between vaccinees and placebo recipients. Substantial breadth was reported for post-vaccination spike-specific CD8+ and CD4+ T cells. An underestimation of total T cell responses may have resulted from the TCR breadth and depth analyses.

The rearrangement links TRBV10-3 to TRBJ1-1, with 7 nucleotides matching TRBD1. The sequence was obtained from a human donor who had recovered from COVID-19. The sample here was peripheral blood, taken after recovery from COVID-19. The chain's CDR3 is CAISLIYRGEMNTEAFF. CDR3 nucleotides: TGTGCCATCAGCCTTATTTACAGGGGCGAAATGAACACTGAAGCTTTCTTT.